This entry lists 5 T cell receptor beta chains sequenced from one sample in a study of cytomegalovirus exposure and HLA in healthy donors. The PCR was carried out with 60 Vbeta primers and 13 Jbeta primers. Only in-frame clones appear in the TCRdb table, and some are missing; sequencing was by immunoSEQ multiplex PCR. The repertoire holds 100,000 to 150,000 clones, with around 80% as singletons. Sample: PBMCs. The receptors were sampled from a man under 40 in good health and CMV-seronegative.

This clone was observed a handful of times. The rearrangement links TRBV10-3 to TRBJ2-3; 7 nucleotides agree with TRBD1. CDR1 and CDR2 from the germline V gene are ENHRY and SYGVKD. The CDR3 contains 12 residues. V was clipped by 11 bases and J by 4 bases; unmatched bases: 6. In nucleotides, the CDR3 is TGTGCCGTCCGGGACAGCCCAGATACGCAGTATTTT. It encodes CAVRDSPDTQYF.

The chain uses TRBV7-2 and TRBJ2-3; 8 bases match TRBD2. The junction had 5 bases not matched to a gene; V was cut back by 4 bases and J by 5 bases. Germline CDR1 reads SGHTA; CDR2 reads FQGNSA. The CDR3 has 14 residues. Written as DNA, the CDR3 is TGTGCCAGCAGCTCCGGACTAGCAGGAGATACGCAGTATTTT. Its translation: CASSSGLAGDTQYF.

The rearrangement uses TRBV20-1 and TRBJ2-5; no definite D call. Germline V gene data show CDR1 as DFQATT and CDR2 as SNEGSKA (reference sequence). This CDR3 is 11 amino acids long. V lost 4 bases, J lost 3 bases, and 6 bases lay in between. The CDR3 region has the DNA TGCAGTGCTATTAGCAAAGAGACCCAGTACTTC. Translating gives CSAISKETQYF.

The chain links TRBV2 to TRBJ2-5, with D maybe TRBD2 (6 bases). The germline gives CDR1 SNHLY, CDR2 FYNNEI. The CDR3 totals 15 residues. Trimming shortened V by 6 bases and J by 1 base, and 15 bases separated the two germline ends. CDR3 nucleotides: TGTGCCAGCAGAAGAAGGCGGGGTACCCAAGAGACCCAGTACTTC. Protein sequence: CASRRRRGTQETQYF.

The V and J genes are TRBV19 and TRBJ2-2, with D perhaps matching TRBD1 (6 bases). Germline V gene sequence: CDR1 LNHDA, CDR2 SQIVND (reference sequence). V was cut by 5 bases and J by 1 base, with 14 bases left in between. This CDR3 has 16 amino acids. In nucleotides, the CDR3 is TGTGCCAGTAGTCTATGGACAGCAATGAACACCGGGGAGCTGTTTTTT. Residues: CASSLWTAMNTGELFF.